Detailed here is one T cell receptor (beta chain). Assay: immunoSEQ multiplex PCR; the TCRdb copy retains only in-frame clones and omits some. The profile shows about 240,000 clones, about 89% of them singletons. This sample was included in a study of blood T cell repertoires in COVID-19. Researchers sorted participants into cohorts using their self-reported clinical history. Germline lookup yields CDR1 SQVTM and CDR2 ANQGSEA. CDR3 length: 13 residues. Trimming removed 5 bases from V and 9 bases from J; junction bases left unmatched: 11. The sequence was collected from a woman aged 25 to 39 who had recovered from COVID-19. The material sequenced was PBMCs or T cells enriched from blood (not recorded which). This chain links TRBV29-1 with TRBJ2-7, with 9 bases aligning to TRBD2. CDR3 residues: CSVPLAGTLGQYF. Here the CDR3 DNA reads TGCAGCGTTCCGCTAGCGGGAACTTTAGGGCAGTACTTC.